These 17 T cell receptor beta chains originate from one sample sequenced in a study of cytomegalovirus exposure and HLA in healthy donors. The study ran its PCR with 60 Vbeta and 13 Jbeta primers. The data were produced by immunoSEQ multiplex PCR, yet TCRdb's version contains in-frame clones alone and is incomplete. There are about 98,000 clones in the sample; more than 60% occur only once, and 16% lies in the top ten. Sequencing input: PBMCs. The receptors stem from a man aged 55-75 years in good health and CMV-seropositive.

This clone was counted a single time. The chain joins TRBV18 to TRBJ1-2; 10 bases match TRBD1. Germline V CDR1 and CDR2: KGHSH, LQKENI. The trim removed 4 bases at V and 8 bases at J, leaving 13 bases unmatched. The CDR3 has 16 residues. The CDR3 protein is CASSRDRGPNSWGYTF. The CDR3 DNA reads TGTGCCAGCTCACGCGACAGGGGGCCCAATTCGTGGGGCTACACCTTC.

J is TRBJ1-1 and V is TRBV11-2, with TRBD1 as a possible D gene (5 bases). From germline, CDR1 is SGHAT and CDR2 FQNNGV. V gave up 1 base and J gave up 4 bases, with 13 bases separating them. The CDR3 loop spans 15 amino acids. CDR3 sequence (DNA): TGTGCCAGCAGCTTAGCCCCAGGGTTGGGCACTGAAGCTTTCTTT. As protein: CASSLAPGLGTEAFF.

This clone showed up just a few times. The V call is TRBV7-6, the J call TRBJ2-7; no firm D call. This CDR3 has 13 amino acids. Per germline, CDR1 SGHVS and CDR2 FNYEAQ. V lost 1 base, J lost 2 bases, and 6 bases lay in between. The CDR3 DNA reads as TGTGCCAGCAGCTTAGACAGAACCTACGAGCAGTACTTC. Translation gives CASSLDRTYEQYF.

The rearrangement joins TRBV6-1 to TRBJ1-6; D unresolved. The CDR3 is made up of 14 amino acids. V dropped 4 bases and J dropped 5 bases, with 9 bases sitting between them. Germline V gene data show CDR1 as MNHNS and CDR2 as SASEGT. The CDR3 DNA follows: TGTGCCAGCAGTGTGCCGGGTAATAATTCACCCCTCCACTTT. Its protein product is CASSVPGNNSPLHF.

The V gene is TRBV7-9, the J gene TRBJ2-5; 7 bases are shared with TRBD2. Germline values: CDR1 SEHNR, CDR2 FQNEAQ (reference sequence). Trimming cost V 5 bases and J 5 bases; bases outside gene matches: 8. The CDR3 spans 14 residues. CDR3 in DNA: TGTGCCAGCAGCCCAGGCGGGAGCTGGGAGACCCAGTACTTC. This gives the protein CASSPGGSWETQYF.

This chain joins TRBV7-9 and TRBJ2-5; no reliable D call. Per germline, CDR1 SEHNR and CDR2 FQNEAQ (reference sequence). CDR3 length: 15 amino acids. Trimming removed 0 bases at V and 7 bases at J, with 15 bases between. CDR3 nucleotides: TGTGCCAGCAGCTTAGCGTTACAATCGTCTGGGACCCAGTACTTC. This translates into CASSLALQSSGTQYF.

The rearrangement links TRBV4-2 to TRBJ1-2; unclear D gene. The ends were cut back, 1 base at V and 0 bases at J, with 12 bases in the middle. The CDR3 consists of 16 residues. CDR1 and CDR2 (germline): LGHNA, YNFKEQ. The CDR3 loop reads CASSQVWEVANYGYTF. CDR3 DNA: TGTGCCAGCAGCCAAGTTTGGGAGGTAGCTAACTATGGCTACACCTTC.

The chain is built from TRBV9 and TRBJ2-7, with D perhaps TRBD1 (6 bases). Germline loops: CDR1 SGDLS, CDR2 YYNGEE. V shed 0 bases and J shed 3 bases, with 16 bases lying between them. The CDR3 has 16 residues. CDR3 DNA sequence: TGTGCCAGCAGCGTAGCTCTTTCCGGGACATTCTACGAGCAGTACTTC. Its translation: CASSVALSGTFYEQYF.

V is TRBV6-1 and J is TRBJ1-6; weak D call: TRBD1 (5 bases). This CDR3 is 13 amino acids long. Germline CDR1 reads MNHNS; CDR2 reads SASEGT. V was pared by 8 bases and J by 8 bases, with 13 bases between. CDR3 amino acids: CASGRVSDSPLHF. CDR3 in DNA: TGTGCCAGCGGCAGGGTCTCTGATTCACCCCTCCACTTT.

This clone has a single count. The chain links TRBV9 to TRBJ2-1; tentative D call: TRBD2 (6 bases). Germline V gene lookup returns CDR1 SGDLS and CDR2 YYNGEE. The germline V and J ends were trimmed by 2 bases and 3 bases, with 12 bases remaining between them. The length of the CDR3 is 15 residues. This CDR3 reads CASSVSGGDYNEQFF. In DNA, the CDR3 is TGTGCCAGCAGCGTTAGCGGCGGGGACTACAATGAGCAGTTCTTC.

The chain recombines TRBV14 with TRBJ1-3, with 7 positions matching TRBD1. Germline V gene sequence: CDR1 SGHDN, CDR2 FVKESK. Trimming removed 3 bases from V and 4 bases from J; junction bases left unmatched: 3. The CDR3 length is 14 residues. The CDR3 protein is CASSHTGAGNTIYF. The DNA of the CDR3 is TGTGCCAGCAGCCATACAGGGGCAGGAAACACCATATATTTT. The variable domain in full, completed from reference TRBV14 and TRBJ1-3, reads EAGVTQFPSHSVIEKGQTVTLRCDPISGHDNLYWYRRVMGKEIKFLLHFVKESKQDESGMPNNRFLAERTGGTYSTLKVQPAELEDSGVYFCASSHTGAGNTIYFGEGSWLTVV.

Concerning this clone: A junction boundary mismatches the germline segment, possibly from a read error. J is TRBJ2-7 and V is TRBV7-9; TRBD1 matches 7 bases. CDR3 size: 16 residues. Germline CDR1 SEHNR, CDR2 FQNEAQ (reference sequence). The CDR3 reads CSSSPIIGQASGEQYF. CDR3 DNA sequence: TGTTCCAGCAGCCCCATTATTGGACAGGCCTCAGGAGAGCAGTACTTC.

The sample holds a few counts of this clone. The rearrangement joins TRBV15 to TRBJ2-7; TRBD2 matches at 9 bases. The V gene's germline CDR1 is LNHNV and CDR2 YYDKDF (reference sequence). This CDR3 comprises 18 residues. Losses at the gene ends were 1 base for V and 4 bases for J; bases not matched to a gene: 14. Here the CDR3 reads CATSRVTRLAGGLYEQYF. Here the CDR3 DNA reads TGTGCCACCAGCAGAGTAACCCGACTGGCGGGGGGGCTATACGAGCAGTACTTC.

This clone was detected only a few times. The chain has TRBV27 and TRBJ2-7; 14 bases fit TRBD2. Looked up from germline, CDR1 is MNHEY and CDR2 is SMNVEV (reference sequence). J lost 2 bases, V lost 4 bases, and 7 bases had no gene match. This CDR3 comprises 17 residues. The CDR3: CASSSGLAGDKTYEQYF. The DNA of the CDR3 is TGTGCCAGCAGTTCGGGACTAGCGGGGGATAAAACCTACGAGCAGTACTTC.

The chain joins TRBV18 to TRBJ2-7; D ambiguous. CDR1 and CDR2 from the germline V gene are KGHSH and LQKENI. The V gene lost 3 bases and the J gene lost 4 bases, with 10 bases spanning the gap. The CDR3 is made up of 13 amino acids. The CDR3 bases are TGTGCCAGCTCACCTTCTCAGTTGTACGAGCAGTACTTC. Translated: CASSPSQLYEQYF.

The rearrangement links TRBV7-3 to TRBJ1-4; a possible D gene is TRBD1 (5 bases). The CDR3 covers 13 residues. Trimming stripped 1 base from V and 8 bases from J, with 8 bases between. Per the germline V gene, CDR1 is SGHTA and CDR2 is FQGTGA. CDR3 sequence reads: CASSLIRGEKLFF. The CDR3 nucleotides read TGTGCCAGCAGCTTAATCCGGGGGGAAAAACTGTTTTTT. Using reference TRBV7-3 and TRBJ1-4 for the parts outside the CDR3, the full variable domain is GAGVSQTPSNKVTEKGKYVELRCDPISGHTALYWYRQSLGQGPEFLIYFQGTGAADDSGLPNDRFFAVRPEGSVSTLKIQRTERGDSAVYLCASSLIRGEKLFFGSGTQLSVL.

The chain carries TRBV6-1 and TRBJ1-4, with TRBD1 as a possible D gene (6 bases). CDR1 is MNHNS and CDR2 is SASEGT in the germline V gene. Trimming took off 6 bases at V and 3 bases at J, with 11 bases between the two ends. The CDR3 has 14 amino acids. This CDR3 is CASRGGQANEKLFF. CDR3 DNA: TGTGCCAGCAGGGGGGGGCAGGCTAATGAAAAACTGTTTTTT.